These 21 T cell receptor beta chains were all obtained from the same sample, sequenced in a study of cytomegalovirus exposure and HLA in healthy donors. The PCR made use of 60 Vbeta and 13 Jbeta primers. Clones were sequenced by immunoSEQ multiplex PCR, and TCRdb holds only the in-frame ones, with some missing. Seen here are 150,000 to 200,000 clones, about two thirds observed once, and the top ten hold under 2.5%. Sample: PBMCs. The receptors here all came from a human donor in good health.

CDR3 sequence reads: CASSDGAGGNTGELFF. The CDR3 bases are TGTGCCAGCAGTGACGGGGCGGGGGGGAACACCGGGGAGCTGTTTTTT. The genes are TRBV6-4 and TRBJ2-2, with TRBD2 identical over 8 bases. Trimming removed 2 bases from V and 1 base from J; junction bases left unmatched: 3. CDR1 is MRHNA, CDR2 SNTAGT, per germline. The length of the CDR3 is 16 residues.

This sequence joins TRBV2 and TRBJ1-3; 7 nucleotides match TRBD1. Germline CDR1 reads SNHLY; CDR2 reads FYNNEI. Unmatched junction bases numbered 1, after V lost 1 base and J lost 1 base. CDR3 length: 15 amino acids. Here the CDR3 reads CASSEDRGSGNTIYF. The CDR3 DNA follows: TGTGCCAGCAGTGAAGACAGGGGATCTGGAAACACCATATATTTT.

This clone was seen only a few times. The genes are TRBV7-9 and TRBJ1-2, with D possibly matching TRBD1 (5 bases). The CDR3 loop spans 13 amino acids. CDR1 and CDR2 from the germline V gene are SEHNR and FQNEAQ (reference sequence). V lost 7 bases and J lost 3, with 12 bases in between. The CDR3 sequence is CASKSGDDYGYTF. The CDR3 nucleotides are TGTGCCAGCAAGTCGGGGGACGACTATGGCTACACCTTC.

V usage is TRBV10-3 and J usage is TRBJ1-5; D is uncertain. This CDR3 contains 15 residues. Germline V gives CDR1 ENHRY, CDR2 SYGVKD. V shed 3 bases and J shed 3 bases, with 12 bases lying between them. CDR3 amino acids: CAISDHEGYNQPQHF. In DNA form, the CDR3 reads TGTGCCATCAGTGATCACGAGGGCTACAATCAGCCCCAGCATTTT.

J is TRBJ2-2 and V is TRBV30, with 9 bases fitting TRBD1. The CDR3 is made up of 15 amino acids. Looked up from germline, CDR1 is GTSNPN and CDR2 is SVGIG (reference sequence). V gave up 5 bases and J gave up 1 base; unmatched junction bases: 5. The CDR3 bases are TGTGCCTGGCAGCCGGGACAGGGGAACACCGGGGAGCTGTTTTTT. This gives the protein CAWQPGQGNTGELFF.

This chain joins TRBV9 and TRBJ2-2, with D possibly being TRBD2 (6 bases). CDR3 length: 14 amino acids. Trimming took 6 bases from V and 6 from J, leaving 15 bases between them. CDR1 is SGDLS and CDR2 is YYNGEE in the germline V gene. DNA of the CDR3: TGTGCCAGCAACCTACTAGCCGGGGCCGGGGAGCTGTTTTTT. Protein product: CASNLLAGAGELFF.

The rearrangement links TRBV7-9 to TRBJ1-2; a weak D match, TRBD1 (5 bases). CDR1 is SEHNR, CDR2 FQNEAQ, per germline (reference sequence). CDR3 size: 13 residues. Trimming took off 7 bases at V and 4 bases at J, with 13 bases between the two ends. CDR3 nucleotide sequence: TGTGCCAGCACCCAGGGATTCGGCTATGGCTACACCTTC. It codes for CASTQGFGYGYTF.

The chain couples TRBV7-3 to TRBJ2-5, with TRBD1 matching over 7 bases. CDR3 size: 15 residues. Germline CDR1 and CDR2: SGHTA and FQGTGA. V gave up 1 base and J gave up 2 bases; unmatched junction bases: 4. The CDR3 coding sequence is TGTGCCAGCAGCTTAAGAGTGGGACAGCAAGAGACCCAGTACTTC. This sequence encodes CASSLRVGQQETQYF.

This chain joins TRBV7-6 and TRBJ2-5, with D perhaps TRBD1 (5 bases). TRBJ2-7 matches the DNA end more closely, so the J call is doubtful. This CDR3 is 14 amino acids long. Germline CDR1 SGHVS, CDR2 FNYEAQ. This CDR3 reads CASSLAGRAHEQYF. CDR3 DNA: TGTGCCAGCAGCTTAGCGGGCAGGGCCCACGAGCAGTACTTC.

The rearrangement joins TRBV2 to TRBJ2-1, with TRBD2 matching 7 bases. The germline V gene has CDR1 SNHLY and CDR2 FYNNEI. The CDR3 runs to 13 residues. CDR3 nucleotides: TGTGGGGGCGGGAGCATCCCCGAGGATGAGCAGTTCTTC. Residues: CGGGSIPEDEQFF.

This chain connects TRBV5-4 to TRBJ2-1; 10 nucleotides match TRBD2. J was trimmed by 4 bases and V by 2 bases; bases with no gene match: 6. CDR3 length equals 16 residues. The V gene's germline CDR1 is SGHNT and CDR2 YYREEE (reference sequence). The CDR3 loop reads CASSLAGGLSYNEQFF. The CDR3, as DNA: TGTGCCAGCAGCTTAGCGGGGGGGCTTAGTTACAATGAGCAGTTCTTC.

Here the CDR3 reads CASSEGVGNTIYF. The CDR3 nucleotides are TGTGCCAGCAGCGAAGGGGTCGGAAACACCATATATTTT. The J gene is TRBJ1-3, the V gene TRBV9; D might be TRBD1 (5 bases). The germline CDR1 and CDR2 sequences are SGDLS and YYNGEE. The CDR3 is made up of 13 amino acids. V was cut by 3 bases and J by 4 bases, with 8 bases left in between.

The chain employs TRBV7-9 and TRBJ2-7, with 11 bases matching TRBD1. Per the germline V gene, CDR1 is SEHNR and CDR2 is FQNEAQ (reference sequence). V shed 5 bases, J shed 3 bases, and the junction held 6 bases outside the gene matches. The length of the CDR3 is 15 residues. DNA of the CDR3: TGTGCCAGCAGCACTACCGGGACAGGGGGCTACGAGCAGTACTTC. It codes for CASSTTGTGGYEQYF.

The V call is TRBV2, the J call TRBJ1-5; no clear D gene. CDR1 SNHLY and CDR2 FYNNEI come from the germline V gene. Trimming removed 6 bases from V and 4 bases from J, with 7 bases in between. This CDR3 contains 12 residues. CDR3: CASSPVNQPQHF. The CDR3 coding sequence is TGTGCCAGCAGCCCAGTGAATCAGCCCCAGCATTTT.

The chain has TRBV5-1 and TRBJ2-1; 7 bases are shared with TRBD2. With V trimmed by 0 bases and J by 6 bases, 0 bases remained unmatched. This CDR3 spans 13 amino acids. Germline CDR1 and CDR2: SGHRS and YFSETQ. Here the CDR3 reads CASSLGTSNEQFF. For the CDR3, the DNA is TGCGCCAGCAGCTTGGGGACTAGCAATGAGCAGTTCTTC.

This chain uses TRBV7-8 with TRBJ1-1; TRBD1 matches 7 bases. V trimming: 3 bases; J trimming: 0 bases; junction bases outside the gene matches: 7. The V gene's germline CDR1 is SGHVS and CDR2 FQNEAQ. The CDR3 totals 16 residues. The CDR3, as DNA: TGTGCCAGCAGCTTGAGACAGGGAATAATGAACACTGAAGCTTTCTTT. It is translated as CASSLRQGIMNTEAFF.

This clone was observed a handful of times. CDR3 in amino acids: CASSLGQGLTPLHF. CDR3 DNA: TGTGCCAGCAGCTTGGGTCAGGGTCTGACACCCCTCCACTTT. This chain joins TRBV5-6 and TRBJ1-6; weak D call: TRBD1 (5 bases). The CDR3 length is 14 residues. The germline V and J ends were trimmed by 0 bases and 11 bases, with 12 bases remaining between them. The germline V gene has CDR1 SGHDT and CDR2 YYEEEE.

This clone is a singleton in its sample. This rearrangement joins TRBV2 to TRBJ1-6; D unresolved. With 10 bases removed from V and 10 bases from J, the gap between germline ends came to 20 bases. CDR1 SNHLY and CDR2 FYNNEI come from the germline V gene. CDR3 length equals 14 residues. The CDR3 region is CATQREGSGSPLHF. DNA of the CDR3: TGTGCCACCCAGAGGGAGGGATCCGGATCACCCCTCCACTTT.

This chain connects TRBV10-3 to TRBJ2-2; D perhaps matches TRBD1 (5 bases). Germline CDR1 reads ENHRY; CDR2 reads SYGVKD. The CDR3 loop spans 15 amino acids. V was shortened by 3 bases and J by 6 bases, with 14 bases between the two germline ends. The CDR3 region is CAISEGQGTSGELFF. The CDR3 nucleotides read TGTGCCATCAGTGAAGGGCAGGGTACCTCCGGGGAGCTGTTTTTT.

This clone was seen more than once but under ten times. The rearrangement uses TRBV6-6 and TRBJ1-1, with D maybe TRBD1 (5 bases). The V end was cut by 5 bases, the J end by 5 bases, with 15 bases between. Per the germline V gene, CDR1 is MNHNY and CDR2 is SVGAGI (reference sequence). This CDR3 is built from 14 residues. CDR3 in DNA: TGTGCCAGCAGTACCCCCTCAGGGCGGACTGAAGCTTTCTTT. Translating gives CASSTPSGRTEAFF.

CDR3 loop: CASRPGLAIYNEQFF. Here the CDR3 DNA reads TGTGCCAGCAGGCCGGGACTAGCAATATACAATGAGCAGTTCTTC. This chain links TRBV2 with TRBJ2-1, with 9 bases identical to TRBD2. Per germline, CDR1 SNHLY and CDR2 FYNNEI. The CDR3 sequence is 15 residues long. V trimming: 6 bases; J trimming: 4 bases; junction bases outside the gene matches: 7. The whole variable domain, remainder taken from reference TRBV2 and TRBJ2-1, is EPEVTQTPSHQVTQMGQEVILRCVPISNHLYFYWYRQILGQKVEFLVSFYNNEISEKSEIFDDQFSVERPDGSNFTLKIRSTKLEDSAMYFCASRPGLAIYNEQFFGPGTRLTVL.